Each of the 16 T cell receptor beta chains below was sequenced from the same sample in a study of T cell responses to AZD1222 COVID-19 vaccine. The data were produced by immunoSEQ multiplex PCR, yet TCRdb's version contains in-frame clones alone and is incomplete. The sample lists about 130,000 clones; 75% to 90% were seen once. The sequencing used peripheral blood, collected on day 0 of AZD1222 vaccination. The source is an adult in good health.

The V gene is TRBV3-1 (or the pseudogene TRBV3-2), the J gene TRBJ1-5; D perhaps matches TRBD1 (5 bases). The CDR3 has 15 residues. Germline assignment: CDR1 LGHDT and CDR2 YNNKEL (reference sequence). Trimming pared 5 bases from V and 2 bases from J, leaving 13 bases between. CDR3 coding DNA: TGTGCCAGCAGCTTGGGACCCCAGGGCAATCAGCCCCAGCATTTT. Translated: CASSLGPQGNQPQHF.

The genes are TRBV6-5 and TRBJ1-2; D call uncertain. Germline values: CDR1 MNHEY, CDR2 SVGAGI. This CDR3 spans 15 amino acids. Trimming left V 2 bases short and J 8 bases short, with 18 bases between. The CDR3 sequence is CASSYIGRIPEGYTF. The CDR3 bases are TGTGCCAGCAGTTACATTGGACGGATTCCAGAAGGCTACACCTTC.

The chain links TRBV24-1 to TRBJ2-3; 8 bases agree with TRBD1. The CDR3 contains 13 residues. Germline V lookup: CDR1 KGHDR, CDR2 SFDVKD. J lost 4 bases, V lost 7 bases, and 3 bases had no gene match. The CDR3 sequence: CATRGQVADTQYF. As DNA, the CDR3 is TGTGCCACCAGGGGACAGGTGGCAGATACGCAGTATTTT.

The V and J genes are TRBV3-1 (or the pseudogene TRBV3-2) and TRBJ1-6; 7 bases line up with TRBD1. Germline CDR1 reads LGHDT; CDR2 reads YNNKEL (reference sequence). J was trimmed by 8 bases and V by 4 bases; bases with no gene match: 8. The length of the CDR3 is 15 residues. The CDR3 loop reads CASSRLGTAYSPLHF. In DNA, the CDR3 is TGTGCCAGCAGCCGACTCGGGACAGCTTATTCACCCCTCCACTTT.

The rearrangement uses TRBV6-5 and TRBJ1-5; D call uncertain. V dropped 5 bases and J dropped 3 bases, with 5 bases sitting between them. The CDR3 has 12 amino acids. Germline V lookup: CDR1 MNHEY, CDR2 SVGAGI. The CDR3 region is CASSPDNQPQHF. The CDR3 coding sequence is TGTGCCAGCAGTCCAGACAATCAGCCCCAGCATTTT.

The chain joins TRBV28 to TRBJ1-2; TRBD1 might be the D (6 bases). V lost 6 bases, J lost 0 bases, and 11 bases lay in between. The CDR3 extends over 14 amino acids. Germline V gene lookup returns CDR1 MDHEN and CDR2 SYDVKM. The CDR3 here is CASSPGQPNYGYTF. The CDR3 DNA sequence: TGTGCCAGCAGCCCCGGACAGCCTAACTATGGCTACACCTTC.

V is TRBV6-5 and J is TRBJ1-5; maybe TRBD1 (5 bases). CDR1 MNHEY and CDR2 SVGAGI come from the germline V gene. V was trimmed by 0 bases and J by 3 bases, leaving 9 bases between them. The CDR3 is made up of 15 amino acids. CDR3 loop: CASSYSYRNNQPQHF. CDR3 DNA: TGTGCCAGCAGTTACTCGTACAGGAACAATCAGCCCCAGCATTTT.

This clone was detected a few times. The sample carries other DNA sequences with the same CDR3. The chain links TRBV28 to TRBJ2-7; D possibly corresponds to TRBD1 (6 bases). V was cut by 5 bases and J by 2 bases, with 10 bases left in between. CDR1 is MDHEN, CDR2 SYDVKM, per germline. The CDR3 is 13 amino acids. The CDR3: CASSPGQTYEQYF. CDR3 nucleotides: TGTGCCAGCAGTCCCGGACAGACCTACGAGCAGTACTTC.

The rearrangement uses TRBV15 and TRBJ2-5; 16 bases are shared with TRBD2. The CDR3 is made up of 18 amino acids. V shed 4 bases and J 1 base; nucleotides not matched to a gene: 6. Germline V gives CDR1 LNHNV, CDR2 YYDKDF (reference sequence). CDR3 sequence reads: CATSTGTSGGAGQETQYF. CDR3 nucleotide sequence: TGTGCCACCAGCACCGGGACTAGCGGGGGGGCCGGCCAAGAGACCCAGTACTTC.

The sample holds a few counts of this clone. The chain links TRBV9 to TRBJ1-5; D not resolved. V dropped 0 bases and J dropped 8 bases, with 12 bases sitting between them. The CDR3 spans 14 residues. Germline-derived CDR1 and CDR2 are SGDLS and YYNGEE. CDR3 amino acids: CASSVGPLAEPQHF. CDR3 DNA: TGTGCCAGCAGCGTAGGGCCGCTTGCTGAGCCCCAGCATTTT.

The gene calls are TRBV2 and TRBJ2-2; D gene uncertain. Trimming pared 3 bases from V and 5 bases from J, leaving 13 bases between. Germline V gives CDR1 SNHLY, CDR2 FYNNEI. The CDR3 loop spans 15 amino acids. The CDR3 bases are TGTGCCAGCAGTGATGGGGTATCGGTTACCGGGGAGCTGTTTTTT. Translating gives CASSDGVSVTGELFF.

This chain links TRBV6-6 with TRBJ1-1; no clear D. This CDR3 is 13 amino acids long. V was trimmed by 0 bases and J by 6 bases, leaving 8 bases between them. Germline CDR1 reads MNHNY; CDR2 reads SVGAGI (reference sequence). CDR3 residues: CASSYSGPSEAFF. CDR3 sequence (DNA): TGTGCCAGCAGTTACTCGGGCCCATCTGAAGCTTTCTTT.

This chain links TRBV11-2 with TRBJ1-1; TRBD1 matches at 8 bases. The germline V gene has CDR1 SGHAT and CDR2 FQNNGV. The CDR3 sequence is 14 residues long. V shed 5 bases, J shed 6 bases, and the junction held 8 bases outside the gene matches. Here the CDR3 DNA reads TGTGCCAGCAGCGGACCAAGACAGGGGCCTGAAGCTTTCTTT. The encoded protein is CASSGPRQGPEAFF.

This clone has only a few counts. The chain recombines TRBV6-5 with TRBJ2-7; TRBD2 aligns across 9 bases. The V and J ends lost 2 bases and 4 bases, in that order; junction bases with no gene match: 9. There are 16 residues in the CDR3. Germline V gene sequence: CDR1 MNHEY, CDR2 SVGAGI. CDR3 nucleotides: TGTGCCAGCAGTTACACCCATGGCGGGGGGGTTTACGAGCAGTACTTC. This sequence encodes CASSYTHGGGVYEQYF.

V and J are TRBV7-9 and TRBJ2-1; a weak D match, TRBD2 (6 bases). The V gene lost 1 base and the J gene lost 10 bases, with 8 bases spanning the gap. The V gene's germline CDR1 is SEHNR and CDR2 FQNEAQ (reference sequence). The CDR3 loop spans 12 amino acids. The CDR3 DNA follows: TGTGCCAGCAGCTTAGAGGCGGGGGAGCAGTTCTTC. This sequence encodes CASSLEAGEQFF.

In nucleotides, the CDR3 is TGTGCCATCAGAGTGGGGGGGTCCGGGGAGCTGTTTTTT. It encodes CAIRVGGSGELFF. The chain has TRBV10-3 and TRBJ2-2, with 7 nucleotides matching TRBD2. The CDR3 has 13 amino acids. The ends lost 6 bases at V and 6 bases at J; junction bases unmatched: 4. CDR1 ENHRY and CDR2 SYGVKD come from the germline V gene.